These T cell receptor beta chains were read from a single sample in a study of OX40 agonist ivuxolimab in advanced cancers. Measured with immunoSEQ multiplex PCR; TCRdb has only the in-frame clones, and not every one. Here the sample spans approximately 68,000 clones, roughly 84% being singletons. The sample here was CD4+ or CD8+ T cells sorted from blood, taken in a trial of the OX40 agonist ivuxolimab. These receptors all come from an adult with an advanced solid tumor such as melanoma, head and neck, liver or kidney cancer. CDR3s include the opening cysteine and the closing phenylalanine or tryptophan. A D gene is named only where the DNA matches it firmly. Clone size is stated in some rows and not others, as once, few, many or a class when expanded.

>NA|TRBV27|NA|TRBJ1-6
TGTGCCAGCAGTTTACACAGGGCAAATTCACCCCTCCACTTT
CASSLHRANSPLHF
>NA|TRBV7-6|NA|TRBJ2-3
TGTGCCAGCAGCCCCCGGGGAAGGCAGATGGGGACAGATACGCAGTATTTT
CASSPRGRQMGTDTQYF
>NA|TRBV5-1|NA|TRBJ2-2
TGCGCCAGCAGCTTGGACAGTGGGAACACCGGGGAGCTGTTTTTT
CASSLDSGNTGELFF
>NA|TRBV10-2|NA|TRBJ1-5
TGCGCCAGCAGTGTAATCCAAAGCAATCAGCCCCAGCATTTT
CASSVIQSNQPQHF
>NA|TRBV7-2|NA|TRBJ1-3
TGTGCCAGCAGCTTAGACAGATATTCTGGAAACACCATATATTTT
CASSLDRYSGNTIYF
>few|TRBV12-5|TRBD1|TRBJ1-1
TGTGCTAGTGGTTTTACCGGACAGGGTAAAACTGAAGCTTTCTTT
CASGFTGQGKTEAFF
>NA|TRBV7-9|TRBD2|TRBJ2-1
TGTGCCAGCAGCTTGGGCCTAGCGGGATTCACCTACAATGAGCAGTTCTTC
CASSLGLAGFTYNEQFF
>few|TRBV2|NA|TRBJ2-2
TGTGCCAGCCAAGTATCCCTAAGGGACACCGGGGAGCTGTTTTTT
CASQVSLRDTGELFF
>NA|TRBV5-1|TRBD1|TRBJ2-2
TGCGCCAGCAGCCTACAGGGGGCCGGGGAGCTGTTTTTT
CASSLQGAGELFF
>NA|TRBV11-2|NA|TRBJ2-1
TGTGCCAGCGGTACCGGGACCGCCTACAATGAGCAGTTCTTC
CASGTGTAYNEQFF